The rows below give T cell receptor beta chains drawn from one sample of a study of T cell responses to AZD1222 COVID-19 vaccine. Sequencing used immunoSEQ multiplex PCR; TCRdb keeps in-frame clones, though not all of them. The table records roughly 160,000 clones, 85% to 90% of them present only once. The source was peripheral blood, collected on day 0 of AZD1222 vaccination. The receptors originated from an adult in good health. The CDR3 runs from the conserved cysteine through the conserved F or W. Each record gives: D gene, V gene, clone size, J gene, CDR3 DNA, CDR3 protein. The D gene is left open where the match is weak. Expanded clones get a size class; other rows say once, few or many, or leave the size out.

TRBD1	TRBV6-2/TRBV6-3	NA	TRBJ1-5	TGTGCCAGCAGTTGGACAGGCTTCAATCAGCCCCAGCATTTT	CASSWTGFNQPQHF
NA	TRBV24-1	NA	TRBJ1-5	TGTGCCACCAGTGGGCCCTTCAGGGAGCAGCCCCAGCATTTT	CATSGPFREQPQHF
NA	TRBV18	NA	TRBJ1-6	TGTGCCAGCTCATCGACGGTGGAGGATTCACCCCTCCACTTT	CASSSTVEDSPLHF
NA	TRBV25-1	NA	TRBJ1-2	TGTGCCAGCACCCCTGGCGGGCCAGCGGGCTACACCTTC	CASTPGGPAGYTF
NA	TRBV28	NA	TRBJ1-4	TGTGCCAGCAGTTTCGGGATGGCTAATGAAAAACTGTTTTTT	CASSFGMANEKLFF
NA	TRBV6-2/TRBV6-3	NA	TRBJ2-7	TGTGCCAGCAGTCGGACAGAACAATACGAGCAGTACTTC	CASSRTEQYEQYF
NA	TRBV4-3	NA	TRBJ2-7	TGCGCCAGCAGCCAAGATTCCGGGGGCGTCTACGAGCAGTACTTC	CASSQDSGGVYEQYF
NA	TRBV18	NA	TRBJ2-1	TGTGCCAGCTCTCGGACTTTGGAAGGGCGGTACAATGAGCAGTTCTTC	CASSRTLEGRYNEQFF
TRBD1	TRBV18	NA	TRBJ1-1	TGTGCCAGCTCCCTAGGCTTTTTACAGGGGAGGACTGAAGCTTTCTTT	CASSLGFLQGRTEAFF
NA	TRBV27	NA	TRBJ2-1	TGTGCCAGCAGTCGGAGGGTAGCGGCCCTTATGGATGAGCAGTTCTTC	CASSRRVAALMDEQFF
NA	TRBV28	NA	TRBJ2-7	TGTGCCAGCAGCCCTCCGGGACTCCCCTACGAGCAGTACTTC	CASSPPGLPYEQYF
TRBD2	TRBV7-2	NA	TRBJ2-7	TGTGCCAGCAGCCCACGGGGGGGTGGCTACGAGCAGTACTTC	CASSPRGGGYEQYF
NA	TRBV9	NA	TRBJ1-2	TGTGCCAGCAGCGCCTCGCTACTGGGGGCTAATGGCTACACCTTC	CASSASLLGANGYTF
NA	TRBV19	NA	TRBJ2-2	TGTGCCAGTAGTGCGACAGAGTCGAACACCGGGGAGCTGTTTTTT	CASSATESNTGELFF
TRBD1	TRBV10-3	once	TRBJ1-2	TGTGCCATCAGTGACCGGGACAGTGTTTTGTCGCGGGGCTACACCTTC	CAISDRDSVLSRGYTF
NA	TRBV19	NA	TRBJ1-6	TGTGCCAGTAGTGAGGGGAGCTCCTATAATTCACCCCTCCACTTT	CASSEGSSYNSPLHF
NA	TRBV29-1	NA	TRBJ1-1	TGCAGCGTTGAAGTTTTGGGGAACACTGAAGCTTTCTTT	CSVEVLGNTEAFF